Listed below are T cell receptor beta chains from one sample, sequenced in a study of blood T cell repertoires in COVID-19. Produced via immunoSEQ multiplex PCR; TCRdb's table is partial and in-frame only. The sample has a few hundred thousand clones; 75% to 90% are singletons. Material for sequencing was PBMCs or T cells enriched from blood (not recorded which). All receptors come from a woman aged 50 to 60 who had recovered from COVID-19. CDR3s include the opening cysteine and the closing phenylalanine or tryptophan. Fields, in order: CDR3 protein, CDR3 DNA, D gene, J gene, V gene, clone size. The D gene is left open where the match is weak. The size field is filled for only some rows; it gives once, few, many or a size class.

CDR3 protein: CASSSRQGSYEQYF; CDR3 DNA: TGTGCCAGCAGTTCCCGACAGGGCTCCTACGAGCAGTACTTC; D gene: TRBD1; J gene: TRBJ2-7; V gene: TRBV6-6; clone size: .
CDR3 protein: CATSDPRQPEGYGYTF; CDR3 DNA: TGTGCCACCAGTGATCCCCGACAGCCCGAAGGCTATGGCTACACCTTC; D gene: .; J gene: TRBJ1-2; V gene: TRBV24-1; clone size: few
CDR3 protein: CASRPDRVSDTQYF; CDR3 DNA: TGTGCCAGCAGGCCGGACAGGGTTTCAGATACGCAGTATTTT; D gene: TRBD1; J gene: TRBJ2-3; V gene: TRBV28; clone size: .
CDR3 protein: CASSEGQLNTEAFF; CDR3 DNA: TGTGCCAGCAGTGAGGGGCAATTGAACACTGAAGCTTTCTTT; D gene: .; J gene: TRBJ1-1; V gene: TRBV2; clone size: .
CDR3 protein: CASSLAGTVYEQYF; CDR3 DNA: TGTGCCAGCAGCTTGGCGGGAACGGTTTACGAGCAGTACTTC; D gene: .; J gene: TRBJ2-7; V gene: TRBV5-8; clone size: .
CDR3 protein: CASSLQRDGTDTQYF; CDR3 DNA: TGTGCCAGCTCACTACAGCGGGATGGCACAGATACGCAGTATTTT; D gene: TRBD2; J gene: TRBJ2-3; V gene: TRBV18; clone size: .
CDR3 protein: CASSSHGTGVHEQYF; CDR3 DNA: TGTGCCAGCAGCTCACACGGGACAGGGGTCCACGAGCAGTACTTC; D gene: TRBD1; J gene: TRBJ2-7; V gene: TRBV5-6; clone size: few
CDR3 protein: CASSRRTSGVTDTQYF; CDR3 DNA: TGTGCCAGCAGCCGGCGGACTAGCGGGGTCACAGATACGCAGTATTTT; D gene: TRBD2; J gene: TRBJ2-3; V gene: TRBV7-2; clone size: .
CDR3 protein: CASSGDTFGEQYF; CDR3 DNA: TGTGCCAGCAGCGGGGACACTTTTGGGGAGCAGTACTTC; D gene: .; J gene: TRBJ2-7; V gene: TRBV9; clone size: .
CDR3 protein: CSASRGSPSYYEQYF; CDR3 DNA: TGCAGTGCTAGTCGGGGTAGTCCAAGCTACTACGAGCAGTACTTC; D gene: .; J gene: TRBJ2-7; V gene: TRBV20-1; clone size: .
CDR3 protein: CASSPADVPSGEDEQYF; CDR3 DNA: TGTGCCAGCAGCCCAGCCGACGTACCTAGCGGGGAGGACGAGCAGTACTTC; D gene: TRBD2; J gene: TRBJ2-7; V gene: TRBV5-4; clone size: .
CDR3 protein: CATSGTGPTDTQYF; CDR3 DNA: TGTGCCACCTCCGGGACAGGGCCAACAGATACGCAGTATTTT; D gene: TRBD1; J gene: TRBJ2-3; V gene: TRBV24-1; clone size: .
CDR3 protein: CASRQGINPEAFF; CDR3 DNA: TGTGCCAGCAGACAGGGGATAAATCCTGAAGCTTTCTTT; D gene: TRBD1; J gene: TRBJ1-1; V gene: TRBV6-5; clone size: .
CDR3 protein: CASSYSYQGLIEAFF; CDR3 DNA: TGTGCCAGCAGTTACTCTTATCAGGGGTTGATTGAAGCTTTCTTT; D gene: .; J gene: TRBJ1-1; V gene: TRBV6-5; clone size: .
CDR3 protein: CASSLSPGVEKLFF; CDR3 DNA: TGTGCCAGCAGTTTATCCCCAGGGGTAGAAAAACTGTTTTTT; D gene: .; J gene: TRBJ1-4; V gene: TRBV27; clone size: .
CDR3 protein: CASSFTGTGNNEQFF; CDR3 DNA: TGTGCCAGCAGCTTCACCGGGACAGGCAACAATGAGCAGTTCTTC; D gene: TRBD1; J gene: TRBJ2-1; V gene: TRBV11-3; clone size: .
CDR3 protein: CASSQGGTGTNEKLFF; CDR3 DNA: TGTGCCAGCAGCCAAGGGGGGACAGGGACAAATGAAAAACTGTTTTTT; D gene: TRBD1; J gene: TRBJ1-4; V gene: TRBV14; clone size: .
CDR3 protein: CASSLTVGASYGYTF; CDR3 DNA: TGTGCCAGCAGCTTAACCGTAGGGGCGTCCTATGGCTACACCTTC; D gene: .; J gene: TRBJ1-2; V gene: TRBV7-8; clone size: .
CDR3 protein: CASYPRDRGTDTQYF; CDR3 DNA: TGTGCCAGCTATCCCAGGGACAGGGGCACAGATACGCAGTATTTT; D gene: TRBD1; J gene: TRBJ2-3; V gene: TRBV7-9; clone size: few
CDR3 protein: CASSQGLADTDTQYF; CDR3 DNA: TGTGCCAGCAGCCAAGGACTAGCGGATACAGATACGCAGTATTTT; D gene: TRBD2; J gene: TRBJ2-3; V gene: TRBV4-2; clone size: .
CDR3 protein: CASSQGWGGDTEAFF; CDR3 DNA: TGTGCCAGCAGCCAAGGTTGGGGGGGAGACACTGAAGCTTTCTTT; D gene: .; J gene: TRBJ1-1; V gene: TRBV3-1/TRBV3-2; clone size: .
CDR3 protein: CASSPPGHLLSGNTIYF; CDR3 DNA: TGTGCCAGCAGTCCACCGGGACATCTTCTCTCTGGAAACACCATATATTTT; D gene: .; J gene: TRBJ1-3; V gene: TRBV28; clone size: few